This is a list of T cell receptor beta chains from one sample in a study of T cells in Graves' hyperthyroidism and ophthalmopathy. TCRdb used MiXCR to reprocess the multiplex PCR reads, holding one entry per CDR3 protein. The data show over 450,000 distinct CDR3 sequences, with 15% to 20% seen just once and approximately 18% held by the top ten. The material sequenced was blood. The receptor set was obtained from a woman aged 18-35 years with Graves' ophthalmopathy. CDR3s include the opening cysteine and the closing phenylalanine or tryptophan. D genes are given only for firm matches. For some rows the clone size is stated as once, few or many, or as a class when expanded; others skip it.

j_gene: TRBJ2-5; v_gene: TRBV5-1; d_gene: TRBD2; abundance: .; CDR3aa: CANSLTGGRRETQYF; CDR3nt: TGCGCCAACAGCTTGACGGGAGGGCGTCGAGAGACCCAGTACTTC
j_gene: TRBJ1-4; v_gene: TRBV12-3/TRBV12-4; d_gene: TRBD1; abundance: .; CDR3aa: CASTYTGDSTNEKLFF; CDR3nt: TGTGCCAGTACCTATACTGGGGACAGCACTAATGAAAAACTGTTTTTT
j_gene: TRBJ1-2; v_gene: TRBV2; d_gene: .; abundance: many; CDR3aa: CASSEASGDGGYTF; CDR3nt: TGTGCCAGCAGTGAAGCGTCCGGGGACGGAGGCTACACCTTC
j_gene: TRBJ2-7; v_gene: TRBV13; d_gene: .; abundance: .; CDR3aa: CASGPHQATYEQYF; CDR3nt: TGTGCCAGCGGACCTCACCAAGCAACCTACGAGCAGTACTTC
j_gene: TRBJ2-7; v_gene: TRBV27; d_gene: TRBD1; abundance: .; CDR3aa: CASSLLGTGDAEQYF; CDR3nt: TGTGCCAGCAGTTTATTGGGGACAGGGGATGCCGAGCAGTACTTC
j_gene: TRBJ2-1; v_gene: TRBV6-2/TRBV6-3; d_gene: .; abundance: .; CDR3aa: CASSWAEVGVEQFF; CDR3nt: TGTGCCAGCAGTTGGGCGGAAGTAGGGGTTGAGCAGTTCTTC
j_gene: TRBJ2-7; v_gene: TRBV29-1; d_gene: .; abundance: .; CDR3aa: CSVLGAASSYEQYF; CDR3nt: TGCAGCGTTCTTGGGGCAGCGAGCTCCTACGAGCAGTACTTC
j_gene: TRBJ2-1; v_gene: TRBV20-1; d_gene: .; abundance: many; CDR3aa: CSASGTNSYNEQFF; CDR3nt: TGCAGTGCTAGCGGGACCAACTCCTACAATGAGCAGTTCTTC
j_gene: TRBJ1-5; v_gene: TRBV28; d_gene: .; abundance: many; CDR3aa: CASSLFEGTYSNQPQHF; CDR3nt: TGTGCCAGCAGTTTATTCGAGGGGACCTATAGCAATCAGCCCCAGCATTTT
j_gene: TRBJ2-5; v_gene: TRBV28; d_gene: TRBD1; abundance: many; CDR3aa: CASRLDRGRGETQYF; CDR3nt: TGTGCCAGCAGGTTGGACAGGGGGCGTGGGGAGACCCAGTACTTC
j_gene: TRBJ1-1; v_gene: TRBV6-1; d_gene: .; abundance: few; CDR3aa: CASSEAEGSHTEAFF; CDR3nt: TGTGCCAGCAGTGAAGCTGAGGGATCCCACACTGAAGCTTTCTTT
j_gene: TRBJ2-7; v_gene: TRBV11-2; d_gene: TRBD2; abundance: many; CDR3aa: CASSLDTAGGIYEQYF; CDR3nt: TGTGCCAGCAGCTTAGATACAGCGGGGGGGATCTACGAGCAGTACTTC
j_gene: TRBJ2-6; v_gene: TRBV5-1; d_gene: TRBD2; abundance: .; CDR3aa: CASSLLAGALSGANVLTF; CDR3nt: TGCGCCAGCAGCTTGCTAGCGGGAGCCCTCTCTGGGGCCAACGTCCTGACTTTC
j_gene: TRBJ1-3; v_gene: TRBV7-9; d_gene: .; abundance: few; CDR3aa: CASSLNGNTIYF; CDR3nt: TGTGCCAGCAGCTTAAATGGAAACACCATATATTTT
j_gene: TRBJ2-3; v_gene: TRBV20-1; d_gene: TRBD2; abundance: many; CDR3aa: CSALLAGGTDTQYF; CDR3nt: TGCAGTGCCTTACTAGCGGGGGGCACAGATACGCAGTATTTT
j_gene: TRBJ2-6; v_gene: TRBV15; d_gene: TRBD2; abundance: .; CDR3aa: CATSRDKGAGGLPGANVLTF; CDR3nt: TGTGCCACCAGCAGAGATAAGGGAGCGGGGGGGCTTCCTGGGGCCAACGTCCTGACTTTC
j_gene: TRBJ1-1; v_gene: TRBV30; d_gene: TRBD1; abundance: many; CDR3aa: CAWTRGLNENTEAFF; CDR3nt: TGTGCCTGGACCAGGGGGCTAAACGAGAACACTGAAGCTTTCTTT
j_gene: TRBJ2-6; v_gene: TRBV6-1; d_gene: .; abundance: many; CDR3aa: CASSDRLSGANVLTF; CDR3nt: TGTGCCAGCAGCGACAGGTTATCTGGGGCCAACGTCCTGACTTTC
j_gene: TRBJ1-5; v_gene: TRBV2; d_gene: TRBD1; abundance: many; CDR3aa: CASRVNRGSNQPQHF; CDR3nt: TGTGCCAGCAGGGTTAACAGGGGAAGCAATCAGCCCCAGCATTTT
j_gene: TRBJ2-7; v_gene: TRBV14; d_gene: .; abundance: .; CDR3aa: CASSLESRGEYEQYF; CDR3nt: TGTGCCAGCAGCCTCGAAAGTAGGGGAGAGTACGAGCAGTACTTC
j_gene: TRBJ2-7; v_gene: TRBV10-3; d_gene: .; abundance: few; CDR3aa: CDISESGTLTYEQYF; CDR3nt: TGTGACATCAGTGAGAGTGGAACATTGACCTACGAGCAGTACTTC
j_gene: TRBJ2-3; v_gene: TRBV7-3; d_gene: .; abundance: many; CDR3aa: CASSLSPPEGGTDTQYF; CDR3nt: TGTGCCAGCAGCTTAAGCCCCCCCGAGGGGGGGACAGATACGCAGTATTTT
j_gene: TRBJ2-2; v_gene: TRBV20-1; d_gene: TRBD1; abundance: many; CDR3aa: CSASVSQWTGVTGELFF; CDR3nt: TGCAGTGCTAGCGTGTCGCAGTGGACAGGGGTAACCGGGGAGCTGTTTTTT
j_gene: TRBJ2-1; v_gene: TRBV27; d_gene: .; abundance: .; CDR3aa: CASSYPPSHSYNEQFF; CDR3nt: TGTGCCAGCAGTTATCCCCCTTCCCACTCCTACAATGAGCAGTTCTTC
j_gene: TRBJ1-1; v_gene: TRBV5-1; d_gene: .; abundance: many; CDR3aa: CASSRSGEAEAFF; CDR3nt: TGCGCCAGCAGCAGGTCCGGCGAAGCTGAAGCTTTCTTT
j_gene: TRBJ2-7; v_gene: TRBV6-1; d_gene: .; abundance: many; CDR3aa: CASRKTVSYEQYF; CDR3nt: TGTGCCAGCAGAAAAACAGTTTCCTACGAGCAGTACTTC
j_gene: TRBJ1-2; v_gene: TRBV3-1; d_gene: .; abundance: many; CDR3aa: CASSQVSGSGGYTF; CDR3nt: TGTGCCAGCAGCCAAGTGAGTGGGAGTGGTGGCTACACCTTC
j_gene: TRBJ2-5; v_gene: TRBV18; d_gene: TRBD1; abundance: .; CDR3aa: CASSPTGGTQETQYF; CDR3nt: TGTGCCAGCTCACCGACAGGGGGGACTCAAGAGACCCAGTACTTC
j_gene: TRBJ1-3; v_gene: TRBV24-1; d_gene: .; abundance: few; CDR3aa: CATSPLGPNSGNTIYF; CDR3nt: TGTGCCACCAGTCCCCTGGGACCGAACTCTGGAAACACCATATATTTT
j_gene: TRBJ2-3; v_gene: TRBV24-1; d_gene: TRBD1; abundance: .; CDR3aa: CATRGGQGPDTQYF; CDR3nt: TGTGCCACCAGAGGGGGACAGGGCCCAGATACGCAGTATTTT
j_gene: TRBJ2-3; v_gene: TRBV27; d_gene: .; abundance: .; CDR3aa: CASSLGRSKTDTQYF; CDR3nt: TGTGCCAGCAGTTTGGGGCGTTCAAAGACAGATACGCAGTATTTT
j_gene: TRBJ2-7; v_gene: TRBV27; d_gene: .; abundance: once; CDR3aa: CASSLSTSYKQYF; CDR3nt: TGTGCCAGCAGTTTATCGACATCCTACAAGCAGTACTTC
j_gene: TRBJ2-7; v_gene: TRBV28; d_gene: TRBD1; abundance: many; CDR3aa: CASSTRTGTESYEQYF; CDR3nt: TGTGCCAGCAGCACTCGGACCGGGACAGAGTCCTACGAGCAGTACTTC
j_gene: TRBJ1-1; v_gene: TRBV2; d_gene: .; abundance: .; CDR3aa: CASSDAGRGNTEAFF; CDR3nt: TGTGCCAGCAGTGATGCAGGGCGGGGGAACACTGAAGCTTTCTTT
j_gene: TRBJ1-2; v_gene: TRBV27; d_gene: .; abundance: many; CDR3aa: CASSLRGLRGYTF; CDR3nt: TGTGCCAGCAGCTTAAGAGGTTTGAGAGGCTACACCTTC
j_gene: TRBJ1-2; v_gene: TRBV27; d_gene: .; abundance: many; CDR3aa: CASSPGRGPNYGYTF; CDR3nt: TGTGCCAGCAGCCCCGGGAGGGGCCCTAACTATGGCTACACCTTC
j_gene: TRBJ1-1; v_gene: TRBV28; d_gene: .; abundance: many; CDR3aa: CASSFKGTNTEAFF; CDR3nt: TGTGCCAGCAGTTTCAAGGGTACGAACACTGAAGCTTTCTTT
j_gene: TRBJ2-1; v_gene: TRBV7-2; d_gene: TRBD2; abundance: .; CDR3aa: CASSLRLAGEIYNEQFF; CDR3nt: TGTGCCAGCAGCTTAAGACTAGCGGGGGAAATCTACAATGAGCAGTTCTTC
j_gene: TRBJ1-5; v_gene: TRBV20-1; d_gene: TRBD1; abundance: many; CDR3aa: CSAGGTVNQPQHF; CDR3nt: TGCAGTGCGGGGGGGACAGTGAATCAGCCCCAGCATTTT
j_gene: TRBJ2-7; v_gene: TRBV7-6; d_gene: TRBD2; abundance: few; CDR3aa: CASSLRLAGAAGEQYF; CDR3nt: TGTGCCAGCAGCCTGCGGCTAGCGGGGGCCGCGGGGGAGCAGTACTTC
j_gene: TRBJ1-1; v_gene: TRBV10-1; d_gene: .; abundance: many; CDR3aa: CASSASGYTEAFF; CDR3nt: TGCGCCAGCAGTGCCTCGGGATACACTGAAGCTTTCTTT
j_gene: TRBJ2-7; v_gene: TRBV28; d_gene: TRBD1; abundance: many; CDR3aa: CASTQTGSAYEQYF; CDR3nt: TGTGCCAGCACCCAGACAGGGTCAGCCTACGAGCAGTACTTC
j_gene: TRBJ2-1; v_gene: TRBV29-1; d_gene: TRBD2; abundance: .; CDR3aa: CSGVGLEDSYNEQFF; CDR3nt: TGCAGCGGGGTAGGACTAGAGGATTCCTACAATGAGCAGTTCTTC
j_gene: TRBJ1-5; v_gene: TRBV27; d_gene: .; abundance: many; CDR3aa: CASSLSAGGHQPQHF; CDR3nt: TGTGCCAGCAGTTTATCGGCGGGAGGGCATCAGCCCCAGCATTTT
j_gene: TRBJ2-3; v_gene: TRBV5-4; d_gene: TRBD1; abundance: few; CDR3aa: CASSNRDRLTDTQYF; CDR3nt: TGTGCCAGCAGCAACCGGGACAGGCTGACAGATACGCAGTATTTT
j_gene: TRBJ1-4; v_gene: TRBV29-1; d_gene: TRBD1; abundance: few; CDR3aa: CSARQGATANEKLFF; CDR3nt: TGCAGCGCGCGACAGGGGGCTACGGCTAATGAAAAACTGTTTTTT
j_gene: TRBJ1-4; v_gene: TRBV6-1; d_gene: .; abundance: many; CDR3aa: CASSEADMGLPNEKLFF; CDR3nt: TGTGCCAGCAGTGAAGCTGATATGGGGCTACCGAATGAAAAACTGTTTTTT
j_gene: TRBJ2-2; v_gene: TRBV10-3; d_gene: .; abundance: .; CDR3aa: CAISESGEYTGELFF; CDR3nt: TGTGCCATCAGTGAGTCGGGGGAGTACACCGGGGAGCTGTTTTTT
j_gene: TRBJ2-5; v_gene: TRBV4-3; d_gene: TRBD2; abundance: .; CDR3aa: CASSPLRTSGEETQYF; CDR3nt: TGCGCCAGCAGCCCCCTCCGGACTAGCGGAGAAGAGACCCAGTACTTC
j_gene: TRBJ1-1; v_gene: TRBV30; d_gene: TRBD1; abundance: .; CDR3aa: CAWGQGGRNTEAFF; CDR3nt: TGTGCCTGGGGTCAGGGGGGGCGGAACACTGAAGCTTTCTTT
j_gene: TRBJ2-7; v_gene: TRBV5-1; d_gene: TRBD1; abundance: many; CDR3aa: CASTWDRGPYEQYF; CDR3nt: TGCGCCAGCACTTGGGACAGGGGCCCCTACGAGCAGTACTTC
j_gene: TRBJ1-5; v_gene: TRBV6-5; d_gene: .; abundance: .; CDR3aa: CASSHRDNQPQHF; CDR3nt: TGTGCCAGCAGCCACAGGGACAATCAGCCCCAGCATTTT
j_gene: TRBJ1-5; v_gene: TRBV28; d_gene: .; abundance: many; CDR3aa: CASSFRLKGRRNQPQHF; CDR3nt: TGTGCCAGCAGTTTTAGGCTAAAAGGGAGGCGGAATCAGCCCCAGCATTTT
j_gene: TRBJ2-7; v_gene: TRBV6-1; d_gene: .; abundance: many; CDR3aa: CASQRSRGSYEQYF; CDR3nt: TGTGCCAGCCAAAGATCCCGGGGCTCCTACGAGCAGTACTTC